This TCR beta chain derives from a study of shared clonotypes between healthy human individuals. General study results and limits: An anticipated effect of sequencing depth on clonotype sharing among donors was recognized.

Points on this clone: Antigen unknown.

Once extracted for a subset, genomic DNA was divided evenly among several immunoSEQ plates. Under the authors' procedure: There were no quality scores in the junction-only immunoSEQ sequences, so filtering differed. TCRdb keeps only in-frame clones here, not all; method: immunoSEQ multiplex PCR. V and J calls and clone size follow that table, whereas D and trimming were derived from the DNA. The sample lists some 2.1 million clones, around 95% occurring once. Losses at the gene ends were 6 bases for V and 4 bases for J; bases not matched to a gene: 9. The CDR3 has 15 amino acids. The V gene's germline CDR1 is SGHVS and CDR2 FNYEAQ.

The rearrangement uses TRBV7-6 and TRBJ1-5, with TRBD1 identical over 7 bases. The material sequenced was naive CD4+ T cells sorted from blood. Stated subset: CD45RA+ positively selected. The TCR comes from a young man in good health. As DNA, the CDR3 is TGTGCCAGCAGTCAAGGCGGACAGGCAAATCAGCCCCAGCATTTT. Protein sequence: CASSQGGQANQPQHF.